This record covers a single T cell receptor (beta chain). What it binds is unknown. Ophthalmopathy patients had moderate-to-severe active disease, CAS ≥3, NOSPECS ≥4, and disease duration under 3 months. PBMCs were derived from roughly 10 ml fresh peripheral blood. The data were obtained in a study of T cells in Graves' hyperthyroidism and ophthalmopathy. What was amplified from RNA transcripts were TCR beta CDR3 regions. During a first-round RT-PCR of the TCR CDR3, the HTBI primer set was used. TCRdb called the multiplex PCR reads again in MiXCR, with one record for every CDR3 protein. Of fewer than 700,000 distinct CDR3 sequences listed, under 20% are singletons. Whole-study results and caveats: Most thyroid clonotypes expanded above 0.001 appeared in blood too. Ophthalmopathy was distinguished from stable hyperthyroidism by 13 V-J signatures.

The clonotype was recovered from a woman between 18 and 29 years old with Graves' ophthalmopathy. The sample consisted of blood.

CDR3 nucleotide sequence: TGTGCCAGCAGTCCTGGTGAGGGTCCTACCACAGATACGCAGTATTTT. This translates into CASSPGEGPTTDTQYF. The chain couples TRBV28 to TRBJ2-3, with D possibly matching TRBD2 (5 bases). V lost 5 bases to trimming and J lost 2 bases, with 17 bases between them. Looked up from germline, CDR1 is MDHEN and CDR2 is SYDVKM. The CDR3 totals 16 residues.